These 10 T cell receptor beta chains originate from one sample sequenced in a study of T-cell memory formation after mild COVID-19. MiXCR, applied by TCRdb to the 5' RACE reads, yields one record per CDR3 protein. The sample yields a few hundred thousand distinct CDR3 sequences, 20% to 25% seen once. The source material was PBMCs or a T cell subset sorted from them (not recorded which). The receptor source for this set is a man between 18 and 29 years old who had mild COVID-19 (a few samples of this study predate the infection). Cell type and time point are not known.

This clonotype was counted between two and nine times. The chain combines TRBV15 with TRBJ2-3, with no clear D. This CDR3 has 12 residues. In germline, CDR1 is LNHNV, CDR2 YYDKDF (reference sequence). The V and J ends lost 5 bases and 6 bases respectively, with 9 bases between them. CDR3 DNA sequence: TGTGCCACCAGCGGGGTGGGGGATACGCAGTATTTT. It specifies CATSGVGDTQYF.

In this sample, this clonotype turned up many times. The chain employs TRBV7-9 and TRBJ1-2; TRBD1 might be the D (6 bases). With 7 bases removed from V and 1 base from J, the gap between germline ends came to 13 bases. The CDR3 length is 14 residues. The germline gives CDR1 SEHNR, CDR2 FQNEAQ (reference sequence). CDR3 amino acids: CASTLTGVNYGYTF. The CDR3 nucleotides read TGTGCCAGCACGCTGACAGGAGTTAACTATGGCTACACCTTC.

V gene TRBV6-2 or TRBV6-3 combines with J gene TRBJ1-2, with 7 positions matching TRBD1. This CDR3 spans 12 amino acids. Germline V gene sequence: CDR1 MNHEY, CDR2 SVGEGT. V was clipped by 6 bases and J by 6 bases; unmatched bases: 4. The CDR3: CASRRGTDGYTF. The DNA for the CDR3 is TGTGCCAGCAGAAGGGGGACAGATGGCTACACCTTC.

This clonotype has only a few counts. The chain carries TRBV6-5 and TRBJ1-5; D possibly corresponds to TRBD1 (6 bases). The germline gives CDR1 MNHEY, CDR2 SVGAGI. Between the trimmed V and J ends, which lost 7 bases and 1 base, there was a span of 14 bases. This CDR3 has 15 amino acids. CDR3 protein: CASKGGWGSNQPQHF. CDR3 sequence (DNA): TGTGCCAGCAAGGGGGGCTGGGGGAGCAATCAGCCCCAGCATTTT.

CDR3 protein: CASSPERGGLNEQFF. The CDR3 nucleotides are TGCGCCAGCAGCCCAGAGCGGGGGGGCCTCAATGAGCAGTTCTTC. The gene calls are TRBV5-1 and TRBJ2-1, with 10 bases fitting TRBD2. From germline, CDR1 is SGHRS and CDR2 YFSETQ. Trimming at V came to 4 bases and at J to 6 bases, leaving 7 bases not matched to a gene. This CDR3 region has 15 residues.

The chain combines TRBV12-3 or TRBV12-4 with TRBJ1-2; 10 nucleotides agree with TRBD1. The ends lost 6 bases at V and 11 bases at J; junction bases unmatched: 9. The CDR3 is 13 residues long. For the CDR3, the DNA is TGTGCCAGCAGCGTTCGACGGACAGGGGGTTACACCTTC. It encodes CASSVRRTGGYTF.

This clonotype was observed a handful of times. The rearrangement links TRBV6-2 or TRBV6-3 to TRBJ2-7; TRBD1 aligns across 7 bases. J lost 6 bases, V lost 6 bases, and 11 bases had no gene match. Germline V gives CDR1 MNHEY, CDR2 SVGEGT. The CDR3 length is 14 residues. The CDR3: CASSLRTGVREQYV. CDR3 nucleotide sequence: TGTGCCAGCAGCCTCAGAACAGGGGTACGCGAGCAGTACGTC.

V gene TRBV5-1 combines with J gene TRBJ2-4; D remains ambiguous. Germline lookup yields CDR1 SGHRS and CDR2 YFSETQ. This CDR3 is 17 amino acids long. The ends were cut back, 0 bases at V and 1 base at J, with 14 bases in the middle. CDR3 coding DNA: TGCGCCAGCAGCTTGGGTATGGATTTCGGGGCCAAAAACATTCAGTACTTC. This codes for CASSLGMDFGAKNIQYF.

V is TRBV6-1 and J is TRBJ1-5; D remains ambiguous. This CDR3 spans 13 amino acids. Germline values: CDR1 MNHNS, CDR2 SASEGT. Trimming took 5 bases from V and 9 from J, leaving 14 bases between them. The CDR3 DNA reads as TGTGCCAGCAGTCTGTCCGCTTATCTGCCCCAGCATTTT. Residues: CASSLSAYLPQHF.

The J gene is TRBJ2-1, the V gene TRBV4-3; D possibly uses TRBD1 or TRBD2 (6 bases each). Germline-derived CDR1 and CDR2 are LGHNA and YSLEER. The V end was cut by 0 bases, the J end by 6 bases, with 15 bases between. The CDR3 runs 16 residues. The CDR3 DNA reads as TGCGCCAGCAGCCAAGATTCCGGGGGCCCCACCAATGAGCAGTTCTTC. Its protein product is CASSQDSGGPTNEQFF.